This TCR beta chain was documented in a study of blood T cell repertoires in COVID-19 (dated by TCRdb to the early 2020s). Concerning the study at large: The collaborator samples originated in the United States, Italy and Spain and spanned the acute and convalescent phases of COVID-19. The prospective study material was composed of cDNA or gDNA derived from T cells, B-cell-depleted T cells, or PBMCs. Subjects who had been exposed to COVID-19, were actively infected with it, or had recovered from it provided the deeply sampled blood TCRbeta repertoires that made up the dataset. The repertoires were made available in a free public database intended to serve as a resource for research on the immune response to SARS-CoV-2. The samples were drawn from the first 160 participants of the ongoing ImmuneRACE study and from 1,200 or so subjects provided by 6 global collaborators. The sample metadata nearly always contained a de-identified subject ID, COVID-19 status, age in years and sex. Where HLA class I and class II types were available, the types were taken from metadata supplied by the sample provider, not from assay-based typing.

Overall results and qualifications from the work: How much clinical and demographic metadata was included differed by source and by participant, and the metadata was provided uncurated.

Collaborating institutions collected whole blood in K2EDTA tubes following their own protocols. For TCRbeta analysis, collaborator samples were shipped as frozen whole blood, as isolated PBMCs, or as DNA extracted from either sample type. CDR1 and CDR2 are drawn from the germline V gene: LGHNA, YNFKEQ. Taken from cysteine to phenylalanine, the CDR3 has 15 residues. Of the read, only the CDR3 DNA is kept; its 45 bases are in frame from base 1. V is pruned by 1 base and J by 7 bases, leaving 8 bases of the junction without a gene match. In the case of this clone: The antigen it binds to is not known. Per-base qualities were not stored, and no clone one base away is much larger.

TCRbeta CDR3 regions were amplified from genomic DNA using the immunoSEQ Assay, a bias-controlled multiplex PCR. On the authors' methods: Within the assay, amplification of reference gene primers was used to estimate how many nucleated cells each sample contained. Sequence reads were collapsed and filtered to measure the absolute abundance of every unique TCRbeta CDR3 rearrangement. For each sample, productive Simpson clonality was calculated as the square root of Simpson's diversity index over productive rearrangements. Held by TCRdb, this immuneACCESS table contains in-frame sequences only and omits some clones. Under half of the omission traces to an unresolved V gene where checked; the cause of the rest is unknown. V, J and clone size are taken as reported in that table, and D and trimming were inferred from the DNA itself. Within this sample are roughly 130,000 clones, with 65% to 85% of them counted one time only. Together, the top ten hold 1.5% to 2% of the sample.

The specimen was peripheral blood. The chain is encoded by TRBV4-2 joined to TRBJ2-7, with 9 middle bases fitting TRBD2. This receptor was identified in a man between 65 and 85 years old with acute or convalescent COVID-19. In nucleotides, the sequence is TGTGCCAGCAGCCAAGTTAGCGGGGGCCCGCTGGAGCAGTACTTC. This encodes CASSQVSGGPLEQYF.